What follows are 17 T cell receptor beta chains derived from one specimen sequenced in a study of post-analysis software for immune sequencing data (dated by TCRdb to between 2014 and 2016). Here is what the overall study found, with its caveats: Patients showed significantly higher frequencies than controls for 4 or 5 TRBV segments, among them TRBV5-6, TRBV5-1 and TRBV20-1.

Library construction relied on PCR. Reads for this sample came from an Illumina HiSeq 2500. To reduce PCR and sequencing biases, unique molecular identifiers were built into the TCR beta cDNA libraries. The public reads were quality trimmed at Q25 with fastp and then assembled into clones with MiXCR by TCRdb, keeping productive beta chains. Rows merge per CDR3 protein into single entries with the most common DNA and genes. This sample has 450,000 to 700,000 distinct CDR3 sequences in its table, and about 44% of those were observed once. In total, the top ten clones hold around 1.7% of the sample. The antigens these receptors bind are not known. Sequencing used blood. These receptors were obtained from a girl aged 5-17 years with multiple sclerosis.

The chain combines TRBV3-1 with TRBJ1-2; tentatively, D is TRBD1 (6 bases). V lost 4 bases and J 0 bases, leaving 9 bases between the germline ends. The CDR3 contains 14 residues. Germline loops: CDR1 LGHDT, CDR2 YNNKEL (reference sequence). The CDR3: CASSRGTTNYGYTF. The CDR3 DNA follows: TGTGCCAGCAGCCGAGGGACAACTAACTATGGCTACACCTTC.

V usage is TRBV5-1 and J usage is TRBJ2-3, with 10 bases that match TRBD2. CDR3 length: 16 residues. V lost 4 bases and J lost 2; bases outside the gene matches: 7. Germline values: CDR1 SGHRS, CDR2 YFSETQ. The CDR3 protein is CASSGELAGNTDTQYF. As DNA, the CDR3 is TGCGCCAGCAGCGGTGAACTAGCGGGGAACACAGATACGCAGTATTTT. The whole variable domain, filled in from reference TRBV5-1 and TRBJ2-3, reads KAGVTQTPRYLIKTRGQQVTLSCSPISGHRSVSWYQQTPGQGLQFLFEYFSETQRNKGNFPGRFSGRQFSNSRSEMNVSTLELGDSALYLCASSGELAGNTDTQYFGPGTRLTVL.

The sample holds a few counts of this clonotype. The V gene is TRBV24-1, the J gene TRBJ1-2, with 10 nucleotides matching TRBD1. J was trimmed by 2 bases and V by 4 bases; bases with no gene match: 9. This CDR3 has 17 residues. Germline V CDR1 and CDR2: KGHDR, SFDVKD. The chain's CDR3 is CATSDGGQGSFNYGYTF. The CDR3 bases are TGTGCCACCAGTGACGGGGGACAGGGGTCTTTCAACTATGGCTACACCTTC.

This clonotype was seen a few times. The chain combines TRBV4-1 with TRBJ2-7; 7 nucleotides line up with TRBD1. Germline V CDR1 and CDR2: MGHRA, YSYEKL. This CDR3 is built from 15 residues. Trimming took 0 bases from V and 2 from J; bases not matched to a gene: 4. For the CDR3, the DNA is TGCGCCAGCAGCCAAGAAAGGGGGCGCCCCTACGAGCAGTACTTC. Amino acids: CASSQERGRPYEQYF.

The chain recombines TRBV12-3 or TRBV12-4 with TRBJ2-1; D remains ambiguous. There are 12 residues in the CDR3. Trimming removed 4 bases at V and 9 bases at J, with 10 bases between. CDR3 in DNA: TGTGCCAGCAGTTCCACTTGGTTTGAGCAGTTCTTC. The encoded protein is CASSSTWFEQFF.

The V gene is TRBV4-2, the J gene TRBJ2-3; 14 bases map to TRBD2. Germline V lookup: CDR1 LGHNA, CDR2 YNFKEQ. V shed 1 base, J shed 3 bases, and the junction held 6 bases outside the gene matches. The CDR3 length is 18 residues. In nucleotides, the CDR3 is TGTGCCAGCAGCCAAGCTATGGGACTAGCGGGAGCAACAGATACGCAGTATTTT. Translating it yields CASSQAMGLAGATDTQYF.

The genes are TRBV4-1 and TRBJ1-2; D unresolved. CDR1 is MGHRA and CDR2 is YSYEKL in the germline V gene. Trimming took off 4 bases at V and 4 bases at J, with 16 bases between the two ends. The CDR3 loop spans 15 amino acids. CDR3 protein: CASSRTGLASYGYTF. CDR3 bases: TGCGCCAGCAGCCGTACGGGGTTAGCCTCCTATGGCTACACCTTC.

Only one count was recorded for this clonotype. The J gene is TRBJ2-5, the V gene TRBV9; D could derive from TRBD1 or TRBD2 (6 bases each). Trimming left V 1 base short and J 2 bases short, with 12 bases between. This CDR3 contains 15 residues. Per germline, CDR1 SGDLS and CDR2 YYNGEE. CDR3 sequence reads: CASSVYSGAQETQYF. The DNA for the CDR3 is TGTGCCAGCAGCGTATATTCGGGGGCGCAAGAGACCCAGTACTTC.

This clonotype was found many times. The rearrangement links TRBV7-2 to TRBJ2-3, with a weak D call TRBD2 (6 bases). Germline V CDR1 and CDR2: SGHTA, FQGNSA. CDR3 length: 14 residues. Trimming left V 3 bases short and J 0 bases short, with 7 bases between. CDR3 nucleotides: TGTGCCAGCAGCTTGGGGACTAGCACAGATACGCAGTATTTT. Its translation: CASSLGTSTDTQYF.

This clonotype was recorded only once. The V and J genes are TRBV20-1 and TRBJ1-6; TRBD1 agrees at 9 bases. CDR3 size: 15 residues. Per the germline V gene, CDR1 is DFQATT and CDR2 is SNEGSKA (reference sequence). J gave up 5 bases and V 6 bases, and 8 bases lay outside the gene matches. The CDR3 coding sequence is TGCAGTGCCACCGTAGGGACAGGGAATAATTCACCCCTCCACTTT. As protein: CSATVGTGNNSPLHF.

The chain employs TRBV28 and TRBJ2-5; 11 bases are shared with TRBD2. V trimming: 10 bases; J trimming: 2 bases; junction bases outside the gene matches: 12. Germline CDR1 is MDHEN and CDR2 is SYDVKM. CDR3 size: 16 residues. The CDR3 sequence is CAIRSGTSGDQETQYF. CDR3 bases: TGTGCCATCCGCTCAGGGACTAGCGGCGATCAAGAGACCCAGTACTTC. The whole variable domain, remainder taken from reference TRBV28 and TRBJ2-5, is DVKVTQSSRYLVKRTGEKVFLECVQDMDHENMFWYRQDPGLGLRLIYFSYDVKMKEKGDIPEGYSVSREKKERFSLILESASTNQTSMYLCAIRSGTSGDQETQYFGPGTRLLVL.

The J gene is TRBJ2-3, the V gene TRBV29-1, with D perhaps assigned TRBD1 or TRBD2 (5 bases each). CDR1 SQVTM and CDR2 ANQGSEA come from the germline V gene. CDR3 length equals 12 residues. V lost 5 bases to trimming and J lost 6 bases, with 12 bases between them. CDR3 sequence (DNA): TGCAGCGTTCGAGAAGGGGAGGATACGCAGTATTTT. It yields the protein CSVREGEDTQYF.

The rearrangement joins TRBV4-1 to TRBJ2-7, with 13 nucleotides matching TRBD2. The CDR3 loop spans 18 amino acids. In germline, CDR1 is MGHRA, CDR2 YSYEKL. The V and J ends lost 1 base and 3 bases, in that order; junction bases with no gene match: 9. The CDR3 nucleotides read TGCGCCAGCAGCCAAGGCCGGACTAGCGGGAGTTACTACTACGAGCAGTACTTC. Protein sequence: CASSQGRTSGSYYYEQYF.

The CDR3 DNA is TGTGCCAGCAGCCACACCACCGGGGAGCTGTTTTTT. Translation: CASSHTTGELFF. This chain links TRBV3-1 with TRBJ2-2; the D is unclear. The CDR3 covers 12 residues. Germline values: CDR1 LGHDT, CDR2 YNNKEL (reference sequence). The V gene lost 3 bases and the J gene lost 4 bases, with 3 bases spanning the gap. Together with reference TRBV3-1 and TRBJ2-2, the CDR3 gives the full variable domain: DTAVSQTPKYLVTQMGNDKSIKCEQNLGHDTMYWYKQDSKKFLKIMFSYNNKELIINETVPNRFSPKSPDKAHLNLHINSLELGDSAVYFCASSHTTGELFFGEGSRLTVL.

J is TRBJ2-1 and V is TRBV6-5, with D tentatively TRBD2 (5 bases). There are 15 residues in the CDR3. Between the trimmed V and J ends, which lost 6 bases and 0 bases, there was a span of 12 bases. CDR1 and CDR2 (germline): MNHEY, SVGAGI. CDR3 sequence reads: CASRRTASSYNEQFF. The CDR3 coding sequence is TGTGCCAGCAGAAGGACTGCGAGCTCCTACAATGAGCAGTTCTTC.

This chain connects TRBV28 to TRBJ1-2; no firm D call. The CDR3 has 13 amino acids. Trimming removed 6 bases at V and 4 bases at J, with 12 bases between. Germline CDR1 reads MDHEN; CDR2 reads SYDVKM. The CDR3 region has the DNA TGTGCCAGCAGCGGAGGTTCCCTCTATGGCTACACCTTC. Its translation is CASSGGSLYGYTF.

This clonotype was observed once. The chain recombines TRBV6-1 with TRBJ2-7; D may match TRBD1 or TRBD2 (5 bases each). The CDR3 sequence is 13 residues long. Looked up from germline, CDR1 is MNHNS and CDR2 is SASEGT. Trimming cost V 1 base and J 5 bases, with 9 bases left between them. The CDR3 sequence is CASSEGDDHEQYF. For the CDR3, the DNA is TGTGCCAGCAGTGAAGGGGACGATCACGAGCAGTACTTC.